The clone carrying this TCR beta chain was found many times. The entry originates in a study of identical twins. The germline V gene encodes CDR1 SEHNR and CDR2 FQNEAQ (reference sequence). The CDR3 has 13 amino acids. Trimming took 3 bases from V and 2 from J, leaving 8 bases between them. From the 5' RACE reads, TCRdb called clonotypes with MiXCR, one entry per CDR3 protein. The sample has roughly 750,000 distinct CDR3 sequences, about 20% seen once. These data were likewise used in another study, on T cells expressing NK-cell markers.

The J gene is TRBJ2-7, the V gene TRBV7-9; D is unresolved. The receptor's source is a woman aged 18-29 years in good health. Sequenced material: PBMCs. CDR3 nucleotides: TGTGCCAGCAGCTTCGACGTACCCTACGAGCAGTACTTC. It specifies CASSFDVPYEQYF.